This TCR beta chain was captured in a study of cytomegalovirus exposure and HLA in healthy donors. The length of the CDR3 is 13 residues. CDR1 is MNHEY, CDR2 SVGAGI, per germline. Losses at the gene ends were 6 bases for V and 3 bases for J; bases not matched to a gene: 4. 60 Vbeta and 13 Jbeta primers were used in PCR. The protocol was immunoSEQ multiplex PCR, while the TCRdb copy is restricted to in-frame clones and leaves out a portion. Here the sample spans some 150,000 clones, roughly three quarters being singletons. Study-wide findings and caveats: Later analysis suggested links between common viral pathogens and several top significant clusters. Analysis performed later showed TCR beta chains linked to HLA being more clonally expanded than equally common others.

This clone occurred a few times. What it binds is not known. This sequence originates from a man younger than 35 in good health and CMV-seronegative. The genes are TRBV6-5 and TRBJ1-1, with 7 positions matching TRBD1. The material sequenced was PBMCs. CDR3 residues: CASRRQGDTEAFF. CDR3 in DNA: TGTGCCAGCAGAAGACAGGGAGACACTGAAGCTTTCTTT.